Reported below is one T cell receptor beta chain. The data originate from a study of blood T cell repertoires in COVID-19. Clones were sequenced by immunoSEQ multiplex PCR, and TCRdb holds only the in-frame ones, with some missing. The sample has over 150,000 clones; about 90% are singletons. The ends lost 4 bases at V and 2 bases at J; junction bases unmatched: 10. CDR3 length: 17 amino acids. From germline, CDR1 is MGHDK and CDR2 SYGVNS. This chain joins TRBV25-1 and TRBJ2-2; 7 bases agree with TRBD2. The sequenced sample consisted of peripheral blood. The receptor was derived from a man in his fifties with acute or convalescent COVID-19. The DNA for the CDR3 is TGTGCCAGCAGTGTGGCCGGGCGGGAGAAAAACACCGGGGAGCTGTTTTTT. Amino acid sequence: CASSVAGREKNTGELFF.